Listed here is a single T cell receptor (beta chain). Its target antigen remains unknown. No base qualities exist here, and no much larger clone lies one base off it. The cohort consisted of some 670 healthy bone marrow donors. At the time of sampling, every cohort member was nominally healthy, though immune exposures that went unrecorded were likely present. The donor was CMV seronegative and was included in the group of about 350 seronegative cohort members. A peripheral blood sample was collected from each donor, and TCR beta sequencing was performed on peripheral blood mononuclear cells. The Qiagen DNeasy Blood Extraction Kit was used to extract genomic DNA from the blood cell samples. The data belong to a study of cytomegalovirus exposure and HLA in healthy donors listed by TCRdb under 2017. Some background on the complete study: In an earlier analysis of some 550 of the donors, 276 Gb of sequence data and 117 million unique TCR beta sequences from about 179 million T cells were reported. Approximately 300 gigabases of sequencing data and around 85 million unique TCR sequences made up an early release that covered 500 to 700 HLA-typed donors. Among the 398 genotyped donors, 81% belonged to the genetic ancestry cluster associated with self-reported Caucasian donors. The study aimed to test whether signatures of past pathogen exposure could be identified by cataloging public T cell receptors. Using immunosequencing, the study profiled T cell repertoires from 500 to 800 subjects and related those repertoires to cytomegalovirus serostatus. Along with the roughly 610-subject first cohort, a separate validation cohort of over 90 different subjects was used. The study combined high-throughput TCR immunosequencing, statistical association of individual TCRs with disease status, and machine learning to predict cytomegalovirus infection status. A later analysis re-examined previously published TCR beta repertoires from just over 650 donors and added high-resolution HLA genotyping to investigate patterns of TCR occurrence. In the later analysis, no new phenotypic data were used to find candidate immune exposures; instead, reliance was placed on TCR beta sequences and their occurrence across donors. An earlier analysis of fewer than 750 of the donors used high-throughput TCR beta sequencing to judge whether each TCR beta V gene segment behaved as functional or pseudogenic. Alongside the repertoire data, information on donor age, sex, ethnicity and CMV serostatus was compiled. In a later genetic analysis, genome-wide SNP genotypes for about 55% of the roughly 700 donors were used, and that subset was treated as a discovery cohort. All discovery cohort repertoires had been generated using a single sequencing platform. HLA typing included class I and class II loci at four-digit resolution. Typing coverage differed by locus: A, B, C, DRB1 and DQB1 were typed in about 620-630 donors, DQA1 in about 560, DPA1 in around 610, and DPB1 in 472. Roughly 5 DR-DQ haplotypes were handled as single units for association and clustering because linkage in the cohort was strong. Among around 400 genotyped donors of the cohort, an average of 235,054 unique TCR beta nucleotide sequences were sequenced per donor, about a sixth of them non-productive.

Results the study describes overall, beyond this receptor: Because counts were too low, about 15 rarely observed V segments, including chromosome 9 orphons, were left out of the earlier analysis of several hundred of the donors. Most CMV-associated TCR beta chains appeared to be HLA-restricted in a later analysis, and the HLA associations seemed to be driven largely by CMV exposure. An earlier analysis of approximately 500 of the donors showed that most TCR beta V segments appeared in productive rearrangements either about 87% or about 30% of the time, which broadly matched IMGT annotations. In vitro tests confirmed that three of the cytomegalovirus-associated TCR beta chains recognize cytomegalovirus antigens. A later analysis found that TCR association rates varied across HLA loci, with DRB1 alleles showing the most associated TCRs and HLA-C alleles the fewest. Linkage disequilibrium might explain the correlated functional status among segregating V segments, but an unknown experimental factor could not be excluded. V-gene and J-gene trimming of TCR beta chains was associated with a missense DCLRE1C variant in a later genetic analysis, and the association was replicated in an independent cohort. In the study, 164 TCR beta chains were listed as associated with cytomegalovirus. A later analysis reported that several top co-occurrence clusters appeared linked to parvovirus B19, influenza, CMV and Epstein-Barr virus. In a later analysis, HLA-associated TCR beta chains were found to be more clonally expanded and to have lower generation probabilities than equally common non-associated chains. According to the authors, the approach could potentially be generalized to other disease states and immunological phenotypes. A later analysis associated around 16,000 TCR beta sequences with specific HLA alleles at a false discovery rate of 0.05. According to a later genetic analysis, donors in an Asian-associated ancestry cluster had fewer N-insertions in productive TCRs than the roughly 700-donor mean. Some IMGT-functional V segments, including TRBV6-2 and TRBV6-3, could not be told apart with the 87-base-pair reads, so those segments were excluded. While some public TCRs were present in many individuals, most TCR sequences turned up only very rarely across donors. The only immune exposure information available for the cohort was CMV serostatus. Because some donors lacked HLA typing at each locus, the association tests relied only on the typed subset. Assigning TCR associations to individual alleles was difficult when HLA alleles, especially DR and DQ, strongly co-occurred. A further reported finding was that TCR beta sequences accurately predicted the HLA-A and HLA-B alleles for most subjects in the first cohort. The classifier was reported to diagnose cytomegalovirus status with high specificity and sensitivity in both the original and validation cohorts. This cohort had only TCR beta chains sequenced, and the lack of alpha or paired-chain data limited which features could be detected. The presence/absence analyses assumed that sequencing depth was roughly uniform across donors, and that assumption may not be true. The sequencing pipeline was judged likely to have produced a cluster of highly shared sequence variants as a technical artifact.

Receptor amplification or capture employed the immunoSEQ multiplex PCR assay. For the multiplex PCR, a mixture combining 60 forward primers for TCR Vbeta segments and 13 reverse primers for TCR Jbeta segments was used. The CDR3 region of rearranged TCR beta genes was amplified from genomic DNA by a multiplex PCR assay. Amplified TCR beta libraries were sequenced as 87-base-pair reads on the Illumina HiSeq System. As for how the authors treated the data: In a later analysis, tens of millions of unique TCR beta chains were counted across the approximately 640 repertoires, and around 11 million of these chains were shared by at least two donors. Raw reads were error-corrected and collapsed into unique sequences by a nearest-neighbor algorithm in which closely related sequences were merged to remove PCR and sequencing errors. To assign V, D and J gene segments, CDR3 sequences were aligned to IMGT reference sequences. For a sequence to be retained, a match of at least six nucleotides to both a V gene segment and a J gene segment was required. Rearrangements were classified as productive when the CDR3 lacked stop codons and remained in frame with V and J, and all other rearrangements were classified as non-productive. Following IMGT convention, CDR3 was defined as the stretch from the second conserved V-encoded cysteine to the conserved J-encoded phenylalanine. The earlier analysis of approximately 500 of the donors excluded sequences that lacked an unambiguous match to a single V gene segment. In an earlier analysis of approximately 610 of the donors, V segments were called functional above 56.7% productive rearrangements and were called segregating when the between-donor standard deviation exceeded 5%. A statistical classification framework was built for diagnosing cytomegalovirus status from the catalog of TCR beta chain sequences. A later analysis assigned V and J genes by comparing TCR nucleotide sequences with IMGT/GENE-DB human TR gene sequences. In a later analysis, CDR3 sequences and most-parsimonious VDJ recombination scenarios were assigned using the TCRdist pipeline. In a later analysis, each TCR beta chain was defined by its CDR3 amino acid sequence together with its V-gene family, and reads lacking a unique V-gene family were excluded. To address suspected cross-contamination and a sequencing artifact, a later analysis removed approximately 600 highly shared, low-generation-probability nucleotide sequences. A later analysis calculated a clonal expansion index for each public chain from normalized within-repertoire ranks of inferred template counts. Generation probabilities in a later analysis came from a VDJ recombination model fitted to out-of-frame rearrangements, and those results were checked against IGoR. A later analysis scored TCR-TCR, TCR-HLA and TCR-CMV co-occurrence with hypergeometric tests, applying a repertoire-size bias correction to TCR pairs. To estimate false discovery rates, a later analysis permuted the HLA or CMV assignments 20 times. A later analysis grouped co-occurring TCRs with DBSCAN, adding TCRdist sequence similarity when clustering within HLA-allele-positive subsets. For co-occurrence clustering, repertoires with fewer than 30,000 or more than 120,000 public chains were excluded, along with four or five repertoires with anomalous nucleotide sharing. TCRdb limited this immuneACCESS table to in-frame rearrangements with V and J called. A share of clones is missing; checked studies link under half to unresolved V genes, and the rest is unexplained. The V and J calls and the clone size are those of that table, but D and trimming were determined from the DNA. In this sample the table shows about 93,000 clones, more than 60% of which occur a single time. The ten largest account for roughly 1.9% of the sample.

V and J lose 0 bases and 4 bases, and a span of 13 bases separates them. The CDR3 holds 15 amino acids from the cysteine to the phenylalanine. The sequence is cut down to CDR3 DNA, 45 bases in frame from base 1. Per the germline V gene, LGHNA is the CDR1 and YSLEER is the CDR2. The receptor was isolated from a boy between 5 and 17 years old in good health and CMV-seronegative. Recombination linked TRBV4-3 to TRBJ2-7, with the D gene not clear enough to name. Sequenced: PBMCs. The DNA is as follows: TGCGCCAGCAGCCAAGATCGAGGTGCACTTTACGAGCAGTACTTC. It encodes CASSQDRGALYEQYF.